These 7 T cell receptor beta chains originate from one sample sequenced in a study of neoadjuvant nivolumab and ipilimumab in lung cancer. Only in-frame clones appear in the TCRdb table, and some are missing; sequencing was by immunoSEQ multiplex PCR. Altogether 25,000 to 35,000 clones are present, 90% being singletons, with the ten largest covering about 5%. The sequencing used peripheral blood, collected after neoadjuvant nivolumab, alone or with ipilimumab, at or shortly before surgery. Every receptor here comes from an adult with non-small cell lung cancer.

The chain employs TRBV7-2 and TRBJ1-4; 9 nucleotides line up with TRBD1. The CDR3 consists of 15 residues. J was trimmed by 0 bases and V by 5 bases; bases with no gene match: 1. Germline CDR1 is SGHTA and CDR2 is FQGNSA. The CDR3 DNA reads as TGTGCCAGCAGCAGACAGGGGGCAACTAATGAAAAACTGTTTTTT. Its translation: CASSRQGATNEKLFF.

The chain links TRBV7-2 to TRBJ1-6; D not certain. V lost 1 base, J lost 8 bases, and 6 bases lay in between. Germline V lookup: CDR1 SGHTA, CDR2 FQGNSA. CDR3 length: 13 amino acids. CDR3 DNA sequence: TGTGCCAGCAGCTTAGGCGGAGATTCACCCCTCCACTTT. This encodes CASSLGGDSPLHF. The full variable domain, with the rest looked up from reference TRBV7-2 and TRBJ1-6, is GAGVSQSPSNKVTEKGKDVELRCDPISGHTALYWYRQSLGQGLEFLIYFQGNSAPDKSGLPSDRFSAERTGGSVSTLTIQRTQQEDSAVYLCASSLGGDSPLHFGNGTRLTVT.

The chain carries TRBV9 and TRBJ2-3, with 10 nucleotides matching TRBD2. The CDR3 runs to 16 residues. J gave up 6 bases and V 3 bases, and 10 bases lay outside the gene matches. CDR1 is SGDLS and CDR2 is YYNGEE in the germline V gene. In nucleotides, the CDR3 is TGTGCCAGCAGCGCCATTGAGCGGGGGGGCCAGGATACGCAGTATTTT. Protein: CASSAIERGGQDTQYF.

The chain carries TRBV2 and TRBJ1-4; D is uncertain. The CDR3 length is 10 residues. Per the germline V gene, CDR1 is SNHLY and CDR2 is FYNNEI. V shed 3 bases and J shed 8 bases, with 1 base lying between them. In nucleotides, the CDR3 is TGTGCCAGCAGTGAGGAAAAACTGTTTTTT. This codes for CASSEEKLFF. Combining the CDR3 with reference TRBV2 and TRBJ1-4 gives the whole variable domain EPEVTQTPSHQVTQMGQEVILRCVPISNHLYFYWYRQILGQKVEFLVSFYNNEISEKSEIFDDQFSVERPDGSNFTLKIRSTKLEDSAMYFCASSEEKLFFGSGTQLSVL.

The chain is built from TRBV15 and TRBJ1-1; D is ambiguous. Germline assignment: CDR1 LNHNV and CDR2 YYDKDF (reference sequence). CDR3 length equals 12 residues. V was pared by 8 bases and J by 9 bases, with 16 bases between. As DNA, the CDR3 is TGTGCCACCCGGATGATTGGCAGGAAAGCTTTCTTT. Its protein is CATRMIGRKAFF. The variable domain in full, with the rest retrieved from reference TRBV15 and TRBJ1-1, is DAMVIQNPRYQVTQFGKPVTLSCSQTLNHNVMYWYQQKSSQAPKLLFHYYDKDFNNEADTPDNFQSRRPNTSFCFLDIRSPGLGDTAMYLCATRMIGRKAFFGQGTRLTVV.

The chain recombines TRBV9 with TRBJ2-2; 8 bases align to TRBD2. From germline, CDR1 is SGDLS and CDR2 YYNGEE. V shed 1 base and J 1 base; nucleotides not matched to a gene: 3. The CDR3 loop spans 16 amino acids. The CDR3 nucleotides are TGTGCCAGCAGCGTAACCAGCGGGGGGAACACCGGGGAGCTGTTTTTT. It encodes CASSVTSGGNTGELFF. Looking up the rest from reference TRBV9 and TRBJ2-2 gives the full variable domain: DSGVTQTPKHLITATGQRVTLRCSPRSGDLSVYWYQQSLDQGLQFLIQYYNGEERAKGNILERFSAQQFPDLHSELNLSSLELGDSALYFCASSVTSGGNTGELFFGEGSRLTVL.

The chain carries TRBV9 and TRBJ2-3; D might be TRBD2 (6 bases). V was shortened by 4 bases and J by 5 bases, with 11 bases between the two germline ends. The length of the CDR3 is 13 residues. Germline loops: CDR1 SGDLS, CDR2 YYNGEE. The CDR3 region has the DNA TGTGCCAGCAGCCTCGGACTACAAGATACGCAGTATTTT. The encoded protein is CASSLGLQDTQYF.